The 21 T cell receptor beta chains below all came from one sample that was sequenced in a study of blood T cell repertoires in COVID-19. Method: immunoSEQ multiplex PCR; TCRdb's copy keeps in-frame clones and lacks some. The repertoire consists of about 90,000 clones, with around four fifths occurring once and the leading ten covering around 3.7%. Sequencing input: peripheral blood. These receptors were collected from a man in his forties or fifties with acute or convalescent COVID-19.

The rearrangement joins TRBV9 to TRBJ2-7; D is unclear. This CDR3 has 15 residues. Germline CDR1 SGDLS, CDR2 YYNGEE. V gave up 6 bases and J gave up 0 bases, with 16 bases separating them. The CDR3 loop is CASNQDPTGSYEQYF. The CDR3, as DNA: TGTGCCAGCAATCAAGACCCGACTGGCTCCTACGAGCAGTACTTC.

The chain has TRBV6-5 and TRBJ1-3, with unresolved D. From germline, CDR1 is MNHEY and CDR2 SVGAGI. Trimming stripped 8 bases from V and 4 bases from J, with 9 bases between. The CDR3 loop spans 12 amino acids. CDR3 nucleotide sequence: TGTGCCAGCGCAGGCGACGGAAACACCATATATTTT. Its protein product is CASAGDGNTIYF.

The V gene is TRBV27, the J gene TRBJ2-5; a possible D gene is TRBD2 (7 bases). V was trimmed by 2 bases and J by 5 bases, leaving 12 bases between them. This CDR3 contains 14 residues. The germline V gene has CDR1 MNHEY and CDR2 SMNVEV (reference sequence). CDR3 sequence (DNA): TGTGCCAGCAGTTTAGGGCGGGGGCGGGAGACCCAGTACTTC. Translation: CASSLGRGRETQYF.

A single count supports this clone. The chain carries TRBV4-3 and TRBJ2-7; no firm D call. The V and J ends lost 1 base and 2 bases respectively, with 15 bases between them. The CDR3 runs to 16 residues. The germline V gene has CDR1 LGHNA and CDR2 YSLEER. The CDR3 sequence: CASSQARSLLTYEQYF. CDR3 sequence (DNA): TGCGCCAGCAGCCAAGCGAGGAGCCTTTTAACCTACGAGCAGTACTTC.

This sequence joins TRBV7-2 and TRBJ1-1; D call uncertain. Germline assignment: CDR1 SGHTA and CDR2 FQGNSA. Trimming removed 3 bases from V and 7 bases from J, with 6 bases in between. This CDR3 region has 11 residues. CDR3 residues: CASSFDFEAFF. The CDR3 nucleotides read TGTGCCAGCAGCTTTGACTTTGAAGCTTTCTTT.

The rearrangement joins TRBV4-3 to TRBJ1-6; tentative D call: TRBD1 (5 bases). Germline V gene lookup returns CDR1 LGHNA and CDR2 YSLEER. The CDR3 consists of 16 residues. V shed 1 base and J shed 6 bases, with 13 bases lying between them. CDR3 loop: CASSQGSGTSNSPLHF. CDR3 coding DNA: TGCGCCAGCAGCCAAGGATCCGGGACTAGTAATTCACCCCTCCACTTT.

The V gene is TRBV25-1, the J gene TRBJ2-2; tentative D call: TRBD1 (6 bases). CDR3 size: 15 residues. CDR1 MGHDK and CDR2 SYGVNS come from the germline V gene. The V end lost 5 bases, the J end lost 0 bases, and 10 bases lay between the germline ends. The DNA for the CDR3 is TGTGCCAGCAGTATGGACAGTTCGAACACCGGGGAGCTGTTTTTT. This codes for CASSMDSSNTGELFF. The full variable domain, rest sourced from reference TRBV25-1 and TRBJ2-2, is EADIYQTPRYLVIGTGKKITLECSQTMGHDKMYWYQQDPGMELHLIHYSYGVNSTEKGDLSSESTVSRIRTEHFPLTLESARPSHTSQYLCASSMDSSNTGELFFGEGSRLTVL.

This sequence joins TRBV19 and TRBJ2-5; no clear D gene. The CDR3 has 14 residues. Between the trimmed V and J ends, which lost 1 base and 3 bases, there was a span of 9 bases. Looked up from germline, CDR1 is LNHDA and CDR2 is SQIVND (reference sequence). As DNA, the CDR3 is TGTGCCAGTAGTATAGCCCTAAGAGAAGAGACCCAGTACTTC. Its protein is CASSIALREETQYF.

This clone has a single count. The rearrangement joins TRBV7-2 to TRBJ2-1, with D possibly TRBD2 on 6 matching bases. CDR3 length: 14 residues. The V end lost 1 base, the J end lost 7 bases, and 11 bases lay between the germline ends. Per germline, CDR1 SGHTA and CDR2 FQGNSA. This chain's CDR3 is CASSLGTTLNEQFF. CDR3 in DNA: TGTGCCAGCAGCTTAGGGACTACATTAAATGAGCAGTTCTTC. The entire variable domain, with the rest obtained from reference TRBV7-2 and TRBJ2-1, is as follows: GAGVSQSPSNKVTEKGKDVELRCDPISGHTALYWYRQSLGQGLEFLIYFQGNSAPDKSGLPSDRFSAERTGGSVSTLTIQRTQQEDSAVYLCASSLGTTLNEQFFGPGTRLTVL.

The chain links TRBV7-9 to TRBJ2-7; weak D call: TRBD1 (5 bases). The CDR3 is made up of 16 amino acids. The V end lost 5 bases, the J end lost 3 bases, and 20 bases lay between the germline ends. From germline, CDR1 is SEHNR and CDR2 FQNEAQ (reference sequence). CDR3 bases: TGTGCCAGCAGCCAAGGACGACTTCCTGGACACTACGAGCAGTACTTC. Translated, it gives CASSQGRLPGHYEQYF.

The chain uses TRBV18 and TRBJ2-3; D might be TRBD2 (6 bases). CDR1 KGHSH and CDR2 LQKENI come from the germline V gene. The V end lost 0 bases, the J end lost 0 bases, and 10 bases lay between the germline ends. CDR3 length equals 16 residues. Here the CDR3 reads CASSPPEGRSTDTQYF. CDR3 nucleotide sequence: TGTGCCAGCTCACCACCGGAGGGCCGGAGCACAGATACGCAGTATTTT. Supplemented by reference TRBV18 and TRBJ2-3, the full variable domain reads NAGVMQNPRHLVRRRGQEARLRCSPMKGHSHVYWYRQLPEEGLKFMVYLQKENIIDESGMPKERFSAEFPKEGPSILRIQQVVRGDSAAYFCASSPPEGRSTDTQYFGPGTRLTVL.

The chain combines TRBV11-3 with TRBJ2-2, with D perhaps TRBD1 (6 bases). The CDR3 length is 14 residues. Deletions cut 6 bases from V and 5 bases from J, with 13 bases between. The germline gives CDR1 SGHNT, CDR2 YENEEA. The CDR3 region is CASSPRGGTGELFF. As DNA, the CDR3 is TGTGCCAGCAGTCCAAGAGGGGGAACCGGGGAGCTGTTTTTT.

This clone was observed a single time. CDR3 DNA: TGTGCCAGTAGTATAGCCGGGACAGGGCTTTCTGGCTACACCTTC. This translates into CASSIAGTGLSGYTF. J is TRBJ1-2 and V is TRBV19; 9 nucleotides match TRBD1. The germline gives CDR1 LNHDA, CDR2 SQIVND (reference sequence). The length of the CDR3 is 15 residues. Trimming at V came to 1 base and at J to 7 bases, leaving 7 bases not matched to a gene.

This clone was seen only once. Other DNA sequences in this specimen translate into the identical CDR3. V is TRBV7-2 and J is TRBJ1-5, with 8 positions matching TRBD1. Germline CDR1 reads SGHTA; CDR2 reads FQGNSA. V gave up 5 bases and J gave up 4 bases; unmatched junction bases: 1. The CDR3 runs 13 residues. In nucleotides, the CDR3 is TGTGCCAGCAGCGGGGACAGGAATCAGCCCCAGCATTTT. Translated: CASSGDRNQPQHF.

The chain has TRBV11-2 and TRBJ2-5; 7 nucleotides match TRBD1. The CDR3 consists of 13 residues. The germline V gene encodes CDR1 SGHAT and CDR2 FQNNGV. Losses at the gene ends were 2 bases for V and 9 bases for J; bases not matched to a gene: 6. The CDR3 nucleotides are TGTGCCAGCAGCTTATGGGACAGTACGTCCCAGTACTTC. Its translation is CASSLWDSTSQYF.

This chain joins TRBV7-2 and TRBJ2-7; 7 nucleotides agree with TRBD1. J was trimmed by 1 base and V by 0 bases; bases with no gene match: 0. The CDR3 has 14 residues. From germline, CDR1 is SGHTA and CDR2 FQGNSA. This CDR3 reads CASSLAGQSYEQYF. The CDR3 DNA reads as TGTGCCAGCAGCTTAGCGGGACAGTCCTACGAGCAGTACTTC.

The J gene is TRBJ1-2, the V gene TRBV6-5, with TRBD1 matching over 10 bases. CDR3 size: 16 residues. J was trimmed by 5 bases and V by 2 bases; bases with no gene match: 8. Germline V gene lookup returns CDR1 MNHEY and CDR2 SVGAGI. The CDR3 DNA reads as TGTGCCAGCAGTTACCCTCCGACAGGGGGCTATTATGGCTACACCTTC. This encodes CASSYPPTGGYYGYTF.

In regard to this clone: Compared with germline, one end of the junction differs, possibly owing to a read error. The chain couples TRBV7-9 to TRBJ2-7; D possibly corresponds to TRBD2 (5 bases). Germline CDR1 and CDR2: SEHNR and FQNEAQ (reference sequence). This CDR3 has 14 residues. The CDR3 bases are TGTGCCAGCAGCTTAGACAGAGGGTTCTACGGGCAGTACTTC. Translating gives CASSLDRGFYGQYF.

The chain has TRBV12-3 or TRBV12-4 and TRBJ1-2, with TRBD1 as a possible D gene (6 bases). V lost 4 bases, J lost 9 bases, and 15 bases lay in between. CDR3 length equals 13 residues. CDR3 residues: CASSSSGADSYTF. The CDR3 DNA reads TGTGCCAGCAGTTCCTCAGGGGCAGATAGCTACACCTTC.

This chain links TRBV7-2 with TRBJ1-5; 7 positions match TRBD1. J lost 1 base, V lost 3 bases, and 6 bases had no gene match. Per the germline V gene, CDR1 is SGHTA and CDR2 is FQGNSA. The length of the CDR3 is 16 residues. The chain's CDR3 is CASSFGARGSNQPQHF. DNA of the CDR3: TGTGCCAGCAGCTTTGGCGCCAGGGGGAGCAATCAGCCCCAGCATTTT.

This chain connects TRBV2 to TRBJ2-3, with 7 bases matching TRBD2. Germline CDR1 SNHLY, CDR2 FYNNEI. The CDR3 runs to 15 residues. The V and J ends lost 4 bases and 2 bases, in that order; junction bases with no gene match: 6. The CDR3 DNA reads TGTGCCAGCAGTGCTAGCGGCTTCAACACAGATACGCAGTATTTT. It specifies CASSASGFNTDTQYF.